Listed below are T cell receptor beta chains from one sample, sequenced in a study of control samples from healthy donors and cancer patients. Only in-frame clones appear in the TCRdb table, and some are missing; sequencing was by immunoSEQ multiplex PCR. This sample has roughly 70,000 clones, with over 75% found just once. Material: blood. These receptors were obtained from a man aged 45-60 years in good health. Each CDR3 is given with its conserved first and last residue. A D gene is named only where the DNA matches it firmly. Size is stated for part of the rows, as once, few or many counts, or as a class when the clone is expanded.

abundance: -; j_gene: TRBJ1-1; d_gene: -; v_gene: TRBV6-6; CDR3nt: TGTGCCAGCAGTTACAAACAGGGAGGAGGCACTGAAGCTTTCTTT; CDR3aa: CASSYKQGGGTEAFF
abundance: -; j_gene: TRBJ2-7; d_gene: -; v_gene: TRBV15; CDR3nt: TGTGCCACCAGCAGAGCTAGAAGGGGCGAGCAGTACTTC; CDR3aa: CATSRARRGEQYF
abundance: -; j_gene: TRBJ1-2; d_gene: TRBD1; v_gene: TRBV30; CDR3nt: TGTGCCTGGATTGACGAGGGACAGTTCGATGGCTACACCTTC; CDR3aa: CAWIDEGQFDGYTF
abundance: once; j_gene: TRBJ1-2; d_gene: -; v_gene: TRBV6-5; CDR3nt: TGTGCCAGCAGCTCTCGGGGGGGGGCTGATGGCTACACCTTC; CDR3aa: CASSSRGGADGYTF
abundance: -; j_gene: TRBJ2-7; d_gene: -; v_gene: TRBV6-5; CDR3nt: TGTGCCAGCAGTTACGTCGAAGCCACAGCCGAGCAGTACTTC; CDR3aa: CASSYVEATAEQYF
abundance: -; j_gene: TRBJ1-1; d_gene: -; v_gene: TRBV19; CDR3nt: TGTGCCAGTAGTATCCTGGGGGTTGGGAACACTGAAGCTTTCTTT; CDR3aa: CASSILGVGNTEAFF
abundance: few; j_gene: TRBJ2-1; d_gene: TRBD2; v_gene: TRBV11-2; CDR3nt: TGTGCCAGCAGCTTGTCTAGCGGGTCTTTCTCCTACAATGAGCAGTTCTTC; CDR3aa: CASSLSSGSFSYNEQFF
abundance: -; j_gene: TRBJ2-1; d_gene: TRBD1; v_gene: TRBV7-3; CDR3nt: TGTGCCAGCAGCTTAAGCATCGGGACAGGGGTCCTTACGGGGGCCTACAATGAGCAGTTCTTC; CDR3aa: CASSLSIGTGVLTGAYNEQFF
abundance: -; j_gene: TRBJ1-2; d_gene: -; v_gene: TRBV28; CDR3nt: TGTGCCAGCAAAGCCCCCGGGCCGCGGGACTATGGCTACACCTTC; CDR3aa: CASKAPGPRDYGYTF
abundance: -; j_gene: TRBJ2-5; d_gene: TRBD2; v_gene: TRBV6-5; CDR3nt: TGTGCCAGCAGGGATAGCGGGAGCGCGCGAGAGACCCAGTACTTC; CDR3aa: CASRDSGSARETQYF
abundance: -; j_gene: TRBJ1-1; d_gene: -; v_gene: TRBV7-2; CDR3nt: TGTGCCAGCAAGAGTGCGAGGGGGAACACTGAAGCTTTCTTT; CDR3aa: CASKSARGNTEAFF
abundance: -; j_gene: TRBJ1-1; d_gene: -; v_gene: TRBV7-8; CDR3nt: TGTGCCAGCGGTCTATCTCCTGAAGCTTTCTTT; CDR3aa: CASGLSPEAFF
abundance: -; j_gene: TRBJ2-3; d_gene: TRBD2; v_gene: TRBV4-3; CDR3nt: TGCGCCAGCAGCCAAGATCGGGTCACTAGCGGGGGCCTCACAGATACGCAGTATTTT; CDR3aa: CASSQDRVTSGGLTDTQYF
abundance: -; j_gene: TRBJ2-3; d_gene: TRBD2; v_gene: TRBV7-2; CDR3nt: TGTGCCAGCAGCTTAGAGGCGGGGGGGAGCACAGATACGCAGTATTTT; CDR3aa: CASSLEAGGSTDTQYF
abundance: -; j_gene: TRBJ2-3; d_gene: TRBD2; v_gene: TRBV7-6; CDR3nt: TGTGCCAGCAGCTTAGAGGGGACTAGCGGGAGGGCCGATACGCAGTATTTT; CDR3aa: CASSLEGTSGRADTQYF
abundance: -; j_gene: TRBJ2-6; d_gene: -; v_gene: TRBV19; CDR3nt: TGTGCCAGTAGTCGACTGTCAGGAGGGGCCAACGTCCTGACTTTC; CDR3aa: CASSRLSGGANVLTF
abundance: -; j_gene: TRBJ1-2; d_gene: -; v_gene: TRBV7-9; CDR3nt: TGTGCCAGCAGCTTACAGGGAACTCGATCCGGTGGCTACACCTTC; CDR3aa: CASSLQGTRSGGYTF
abundance: -; j_gene: TRBJ2-7; d_gene: TRBD1; v_gene: TRBV27; CDR3nt: TGTGCCAGTAATACCGGACAGGGAAAGAGATACGAGCAGTACTTC; CDR3aa: CASNTGQGKRYEQYF
abundance: -; j_gene: TRBJ2-3; d_gene: TRBD1; v_gene: TRBV30; CDR3nt: TGTGCCTGGAGTACGGGACAGGGAAGCACAGATACGCAGTATTTT; CDR3aa: CAWSTGQGSTDTQYF
abundance: -; j_gene: TRBJ2-6; d_gene: -; v_gene: TRBV6-4; CDR3nt: TGTGCCAGCAGACCACAGCCCGACAGTTTCTCTGGGGCCAACGTCCTGACTTTC; CDR3aa: CASRPQPDSFSGANVLTF
abundance: -; j_gene: TRBJ1-1; d_gene: -; v_gene: TRBV2; CDR3nt: TGTGCCAGCCGCGCGTCGGCCACTGAAGCTTTCTTT; CDR3aa: CASRASATEAFF
abundance: -; j_gene: TRBJ1-5; d_gene: -; v_gene: TRBV7-2; CDR3nt: TGTGCCAGCAGCCTCTTTAGCAATCAGCCCCAGCATTTT; CDR3aa: CASSLFSNQPQHF
abundance: -; j_gene: TRBJ2-1; d_gene: TRBD1; v_gene: TRBV24-1; CDR3nt: TGTGCCACCAGTGAACCCGGGACAGGGAGGAATGAGCAGTTCTTC; CDR3aa: CATSEPGTGRNEQFF
abundance: -; j_gene: TRBJ2-1; d_gene: -; v_gene: TRBV24-1; CDR3nt: TGTGCCACCGGGACCGCACTGGTCAATGAGCAGTTCTTC; CDR3aa: CATGTALVNEQFF
abundance: -; j_gene: TRBJ2-3; d_gene: TRBD2; v_gene: TRBV14; CDR3nt: TGTGCCAGCAGCCAATCGCCGCTTAGCGGGTCCGGAGCGGGTACGCAGTATTTT; CDR3aa: CASSQSPLSGSGAGTQYF
abundance: once; j_gene: TRBJ2-3; d_gene: TRBD2; v_gene: TRBV27; CDR3nt: TGTGCCAGCAGTTTAAGGGTGGCTAGCGGGGGGGATACGCAGTATTTT; CDR3aa: CASSLRVASGGDTQYF
abundance: -; j_gene: TRBJ2-5; d_gene: -; v_gene: TRBV7-9; CDR3nt: TGTGCCAGCAGGTCGGCTGTGCAGGGAGAGACCCAGTACTTC; CDR3aa: CASRSAVQGETQYF
abundance: once; j_gene: TRBJ2-1; d_gene: -; v_gene: TRBV24-1; CDR3nt: TGTGCCACCAGTGATCCCCCCCGGCCCCCGTTCTTC; CDR3aa: CATSDPPRPPFF
abundance: -; j_gene: TRBJ1-2; d_gene: -; v_gene: TRBV11-1; CDR3nt: TGTGCCAGCAGCTTATTCAGCAACTATGGCTACACCTTC; CDR3aa: CASSLFSNYGYTF
abundance: -; j_gene: TRBJ1-4; d_gene: -; v_gene: TRBV7-3; CDR3nt: TGTGCCAGCAGCCCGGACGGGAATGAAAAACTGTTTTTT; CDR3aa: CASSPDGNEKLFF
abundance: few; j_gene: TRBJ1-1; d_gene: -; v_gene: TRBV30; CDR3nt: TGTGCCTGGGAAGCCGACAGGAGAGGGGCAGCTTTCTTT; CDR3aa: CAWEADRRGAAFF
abundance: -; j_gene: TRBJ2-1; d_gene: -; v_gene: TRBV10-3; CDR3nt: TGTGCCATCAAGGCGGTACCCTACAATGAGCAGTTCTTC; CDR3aa: CAIKAVPYNEQFF
abundance: few; j_gene: TRBJ1-5; d_gene: TRBD1; v_gene: TRBV9; CDR3nt: TGTGCCAGCAGTGGACAGGGGTTTAGCAATCAGCCCCAGCATTTT; CDR3aa: CASSGQGFSNQPQHF
abundance: -; j_gene: TRBJ2-1; d_gene: TRBD1; v_gene: TRBV7-9; CDR3nt: TGTGCCAGCAGCTTTAGGGACAGGGGTAGGATTGAGCGGAATGAGCAGTTCTTC; CDR3aa: CASSFRDRGRIERNEQFF
abundance: -; j_gene: TRBJ1-5; d_gene: -; v_gene: TRBV3-1/TRBV3-2; CDR3nt: TGTGCCAGCAGCCAAGATTTGTTCCCAACTCAGCCCCAGCATTTT; CDR3aa: CASSQDLFPTQPQHF
abundance: -; j_gene: TRBJ1-2; d_gene: -; v_gene: TRBV24-1; CDR3nt: TGTGCCACCAGTGCGCGGGACGGATTCTATGGCTACACCTTC; CDR3aa: CATSARDGFYGYTF
abundance: once; j_gene: TRBJ1-5; d_gene: -; v_gene: TRBV5-1; CDR3nt: TGCGCCAGCAGCTTGGGAGGCAGACCGGATCAGCCCCAGCATTTT; CDR3aa: CASSLGGRPDQPQHF
abundance: -; j_gene: TRBJ2-2; d_gene: TRBD2; v_gene: TRBV5-1; CDR3nt: TGCGCCAGCTTGAACATTGGCGGGGGAGGGGAGCTGTTTTTT; CDR3aa: CASLNIGGGGELFF
abundance: -; j_gene: TRBJ1-1; d_gene: -; v_gene: TRBV29-1; CDR3nt: TGCAGCGTTGAAACAGGATGGGGAAACACTGAAGCTTTCTTT; CDR3aa: CSVETGWGNTEAFF
abundance: -; j_gene: TRBJ2-1; d_gene: -; v_gene: TRBV24-1; CDR3nt: TGTGCCACACCGAGGTACTCCAATGAGCAGTTCTTC; CDR3aa: CATPRYSNEQFF